This T cell receptor (beta chain) is drawn from a study of shared clonotypes between healthy human individuals. In this sample, this clone turned up once. Its antigen is not identified. CD45RA-negative memory and CD45RA+ naive subsets were split from the CD4+ cells. The V gene's germline CDR1 is LNHDA and CDR2 SQIVND (reference sequence). There are 14 residues in the CDR3. The V end was cut by 3 bases, the J end by 1 base, with 8 bases between. Notes on the study in general: Incomplete sequencing of sorted subsets was indicated by rarefaction despite large depth.

Authors' methods: With immunoSEQ giving junction-only sequences and no quality scores, filtering differed. Only in-frame clones appear in the TCRdb table, and some are missing; sequencing was by immunoSEQ multiplex PCR. Clone size and the V and J calls come from that table; the DNA yielded D and trimming. The sample gives 550,000 to 700,000 clones, 73% of which show up once; around 1.8% is in the top ten. The chain uses TRBV19 and TRBJ2-3; TRBD1 is a possible D gene (5 bases). The sequencing input was memory CD4+ T cells sorted from blood. The subset: CD45RA-negative fraction. This clonotype was obtained from a woman aged 30 to 39 in good health. DNA of the CDR3: TGTGCCAGTAGTATTCTCAGGGGCACAGATACGCAGTATTTT. Protein: CASSILRGTDTQYF. The whole variable domain, filled in from reference TRBV19 and TRBJ2-3, reads DGGITQSPKYLFRKEGQNVTLSCEQNLNHDAMYWYRQDPGQGLRLIYYSQIVNDFQKGDIAEGYSVSREKKESFPLTVTSAQKNPTAFYLCASSILRGTDTQYFGPGTRLTVL.